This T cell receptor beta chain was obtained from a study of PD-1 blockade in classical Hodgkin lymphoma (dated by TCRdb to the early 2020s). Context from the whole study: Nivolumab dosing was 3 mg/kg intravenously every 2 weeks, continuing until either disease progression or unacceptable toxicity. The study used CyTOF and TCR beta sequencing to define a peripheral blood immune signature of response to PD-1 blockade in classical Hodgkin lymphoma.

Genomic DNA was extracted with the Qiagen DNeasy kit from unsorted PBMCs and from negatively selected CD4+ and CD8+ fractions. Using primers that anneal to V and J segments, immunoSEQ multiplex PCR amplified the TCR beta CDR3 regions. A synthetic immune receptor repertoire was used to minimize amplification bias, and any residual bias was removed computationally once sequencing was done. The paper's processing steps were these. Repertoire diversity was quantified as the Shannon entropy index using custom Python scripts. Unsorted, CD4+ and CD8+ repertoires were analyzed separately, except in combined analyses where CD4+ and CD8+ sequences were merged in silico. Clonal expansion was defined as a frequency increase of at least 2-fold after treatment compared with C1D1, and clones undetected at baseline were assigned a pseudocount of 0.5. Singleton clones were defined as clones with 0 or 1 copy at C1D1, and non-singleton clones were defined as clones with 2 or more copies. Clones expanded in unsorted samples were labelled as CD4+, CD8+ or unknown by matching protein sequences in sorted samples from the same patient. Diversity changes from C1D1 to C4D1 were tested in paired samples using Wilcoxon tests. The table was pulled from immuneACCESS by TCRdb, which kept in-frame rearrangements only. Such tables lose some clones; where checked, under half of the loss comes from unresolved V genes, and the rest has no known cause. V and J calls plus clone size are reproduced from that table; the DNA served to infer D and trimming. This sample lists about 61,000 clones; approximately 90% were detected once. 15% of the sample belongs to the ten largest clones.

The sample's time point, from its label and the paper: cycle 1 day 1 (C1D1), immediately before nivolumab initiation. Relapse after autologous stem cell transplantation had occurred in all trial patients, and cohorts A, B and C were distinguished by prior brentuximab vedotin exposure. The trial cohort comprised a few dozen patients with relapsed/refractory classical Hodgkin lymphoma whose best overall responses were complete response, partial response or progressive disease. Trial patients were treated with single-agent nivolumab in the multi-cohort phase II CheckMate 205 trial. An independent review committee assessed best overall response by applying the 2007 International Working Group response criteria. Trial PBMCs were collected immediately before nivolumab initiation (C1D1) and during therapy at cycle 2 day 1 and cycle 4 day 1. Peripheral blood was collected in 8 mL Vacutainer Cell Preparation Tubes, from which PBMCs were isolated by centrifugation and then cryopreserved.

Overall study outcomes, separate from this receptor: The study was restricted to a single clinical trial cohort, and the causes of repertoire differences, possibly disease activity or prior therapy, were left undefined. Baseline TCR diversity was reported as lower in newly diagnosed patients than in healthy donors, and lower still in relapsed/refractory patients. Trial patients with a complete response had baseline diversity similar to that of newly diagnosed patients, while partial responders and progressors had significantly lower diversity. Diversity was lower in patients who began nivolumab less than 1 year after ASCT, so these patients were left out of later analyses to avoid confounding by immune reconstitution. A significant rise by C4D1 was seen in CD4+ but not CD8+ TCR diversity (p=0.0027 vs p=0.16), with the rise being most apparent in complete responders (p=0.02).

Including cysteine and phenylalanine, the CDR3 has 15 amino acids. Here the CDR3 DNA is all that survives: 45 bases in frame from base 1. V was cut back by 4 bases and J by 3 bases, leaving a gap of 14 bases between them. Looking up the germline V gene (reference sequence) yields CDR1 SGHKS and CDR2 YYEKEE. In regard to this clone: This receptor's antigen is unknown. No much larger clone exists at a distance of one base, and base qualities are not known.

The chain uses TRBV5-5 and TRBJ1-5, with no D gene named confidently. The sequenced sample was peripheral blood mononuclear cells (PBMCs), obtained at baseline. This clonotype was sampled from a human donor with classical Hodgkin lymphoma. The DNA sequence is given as TGTGCCAGCAGCCCTACGTGGGGTCCCAATCAGCCCCAGCATTTT. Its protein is CASSPTWGPNQPQHF.